These 18 T cell receptor beta chains were all obtained from the same sample, sequenced in a study of response to subunit inactivated influenza vaccine. In TCRdb, the RT-PCR reads were re-called with MiXCR into one record per CDR3 protein. This sample has roughly 550,000 distinct CDR3 sequences, with under 25% found just once. This sample was also put to use in a study of T cells expressing NK-cell markers. From that second work: TCR beta cDNA was generated via 5'RACE template switching incorporating UMIs.

Sequences were derived from CD4+ T cells sorted from PBMCs, sampled roughly 12 days after vaccination. These receptors were collected from a middle-aged man who received an inactivated influenza vaccine.

This clonotype came up a few times. The chain employs TRBV28 and TRBJ1-1; D uncertain. Trimming removed 2 bases from V and 6 bases from J, with 10 bases in between. The CDR3 loop spans 13 amino acids. The germline V gene encodes CDR1 MDHEN and CDR2 SYDVKM. The CDR3 nucleotides are TGTGCCAGCAGTTTAGCTATTGACGCTGAAGCTTTCTTT. Its protein is CASSLAIDAEAFF.

This chain joins TRBV6-1 and TRBJ2-5; D remains ambiguous. Germline lookup yields CDR1 MNHNS and CDR2 SASEGT. The CDR3 covers 15 residues. V lost 1 base and J lost 2, with 11 bases in between. The chain's CDR3 is CASSEVVSPQETQYF. The CDR3 DNA reads as TGTGCCAGCAGTGAAGTGGTGTCACCTCAAGAGACCCAGTACTTC.

This sequence joins TRBV7-2 and TRBJ2-1; D not certain. The CDR3 length is 12 residues. Germline V CDR1 and CDR2: SGHTA, FQGNSA. The ends were cut back, 5 bases at V and 6 bases at J, with 8 bases in the middle. The CDR3 region has the DNA TGTGCCAGCAGCCGCCCCCGCAATGAGCAGTTCTTC. The encoded protein is CASSRPRNEQFF.

This chain links TRBV28 with TRBJ2-3; weak D call: TRBD1 (5 bases). Germline V lookup: CDR1 MDHEN, CDR2 SYDVKM. V shed 4 bases and J shed 5 bases, with 13 bases lying between them. The CDR3 is made up of 14 amino acids. DNA for the CDR3: TGTGCCAGCAGTTCCGACAGAAGGGGAGATACGCAGTATTTT. This sequence encodes CASSSDRRGDTQYF.

This chain connects TRBV12-3 or TRBV12-4 to TRBJ2-4, with a possible D match to TRBD2 (6 bases). This CDR3 spans 13 amino acids. V was cut by 5 bases and J by 8 bases, with 13 bases left in between. Here the CDR3 reads CASSAAPGDIQYF. The CDR3, as DNA: TGTGCCAGCAGTGCAGCCCCGGGGGACATTCAGTACTTC.

The rearrangement joins TRBV3-1 to TRBJ1-6; D unresolved. V lost 0 bases and J 10 bases, leaving 7 bases between the germline ends. This CDR3 has 13 amino acids. Germline values: CDR1 LGHDT, CDR2 YNNKEL (reference sequence). The chain's CDR3 is CASSQDYESPLHF. CDR3 sequence (DNA): TGTGCCAGCAGCCAAGACTACGAGTCACCCCTCCACTTT.

CDR3 sequence reads: CASSPPGEKVDGYTF. The CDR3 DNA sequence: TGTGCCAGCAGTCCGCCAGGGGAGAAGGTGGACGGCTACACCTTC. The chain is built from TRBV6-1 and TRBJ1-2, with a possible D match to TRBD1 (6 bases). The germline gives CDR1 MNHNS, CDR2 SASEGT. The CDR3 runs 15 residues. Between the trimmed V and J ends, which lost 5 bases and 8 bases, there was a span of 21 bases.

This chain uses TRBV3-1 with TRBJ1-4, with unresolved D. The CDR3 extends over 12 amino acids. The V and J ends lost 1 base and 8 bases respectively, with 5 bases between them. Germline V gives CDR1 LGHDT, CDR2 YNNKEL (reference sequence). The CDR3 region is CASSQVGEKLFF. The DNA for the CDR3 is TGTGCCAGCAGCCAAGTCGGGGAAAAACTGTTTTTT.

The genes are TRBV14 and TRBJ2-5, with 8 bases that match TRBD1. The trim removed 4 bases at V and 2 bases at J, leaving 3 bases unmatched. CDR3 length equals 14 residues. Germline lookup yields CDR1 SGHDN and CDR2 FVKESK. The CDR3 nucleotides read TGTGCCAGCAGCCGGGACAGGCAACAAGAGACCCAGTACTTC. Translating gives CASSRDRQQETQYF.

The chain links TRBV18 to TRBJ2-7; maybe TRBD1 (6 bases). Trimming removed 6 bases from V and 4 bases from J, with 13 bases in between. CDR3 length equals 13 residues. The germline gives CDR1 KGHSH, CDR2 LQKENI. The CDR3 region is CASSPLQGYEQYF. The CDR3 coding sequence is TGTGCCAGCTCCCCCCTACAGGGTTACGAGCAGTACTTC. The full variable domain, its missing parts supplied by reference TRBV18 and TRBJ2-7, is NAGVMQNPRHLVRRRGQEARLRCSPMKGHSHVYWYRQLPEEGLKFMVYLQKENIIDESGMPKERFSAEFPKEGPSILRIQQVVRGDSAAYFCASSPLQGYEQYFGPGTRLTVT.

The chain is built from TRBV12-5 and TRBJ2-5; 7 bases are shared with TRBD1. This CDR3 is built from 20 residues. The J segment lost 4 bases and the V segment lost 7 bases, leaving 27 bases of the junction unmatched. Germline V gene data show CDR1 as LGHNT and CDR2 as FRNRAP. CDR3 loop: CASDRLTKGQAPKMRETQYF. The CDR3 bases are TGTGCTAGTGACCGCCTGACGAAAGGACAGGCCCCTAAAATGCGAGAGACCCAGTACTTC.

This chain links TRBV7-2 with TRBJ2-3; 7 bases match TRBD1. Germline loops: CDR1 SGHTA, CDR2 FQGNSA. CDR3 length: 16 amino acids. The ends lost 5 bases at V and 1 base at J; junction bases unmatched: 9. The CDR3 bases are TGTGCCAGCAGCCTTTTCAGGCAGGGGGGCACAGATACGCAGTATTTT. As protein: CASSLFRQGGTDTQYF.

This chain uses TRBV28 with TRBJ2-7; unclear D gene. Germline V gene sequence: CDR1 MDHEN, CDR2 SYDVKM. This CDR3 region has 12 residues. V dropped 7 bases and J dropped 0 bases, with 7 bases sitting between them. In DNA, the CDR3 is TGTGCCAGCAACCCAGGCTCCTACGAGCAGTACTTC. It specifies CASNPGSYEQYF. The full variable domain, with the rest looked up from reference TRBV28 and TRBJ2-7, is DVKVTQSSRYLVKRTGEKVFLECVQDMDHENMFWYRQDPGLGLRLIYFSYDVKMKEKGDIPEGYSVSREKKERFSLILESASTNQTSMYLCASNPGSYEQYFGPGTRLTVT.

This clonotype showed up just a few times. The V gene is TRBV28, the J gene TRBJ2-7; possibly TRBD1 for D (6 bases). The V and J ends lost 10 bases and 0 bases respectively, with 22 bases between them. Germline lookup yields CDR1 MDHEN and CDR2 SYDVKM. The CDR3 covers 16 residues. The CDR3, as DNA: TGTGCCACCAAGAGGGGGTCCACAGGGAGCTCCTACGAGCAGTACTTC. Its protein is CATKRGSTGSSYEQYF.

The gene calls are TRBV7-2 and TRBJ2-5; D is unclear. Trimming took off 5 bases at V and 4 bases at J, with 14 bases between the two ends. Germline CDR1 reads SGHTA; CDR2 reads FQGNSA. The CDR3 is 14 amino acids. The CDR3 loop is CASSPGPDRETQYF. In DNA, the CDR3 is TGTGCCAGCAGCCCCGGCCCCGACCGAGAGACCCAGTACTTC.

This clonotype was detected only a few times. The chain joins TRBV12-3 or TRBV12-4 to TRBJ2-1, with 9 nucleotides matching TRBD2. The V gene end was trimmed by 3 bases and the J gene end by 12 bases; junction bases not matched to a gene: 6. This CDR3 is built from 13 residues. The CDR3 loop reads CASSFSGSQSQFF. In nucleotides, the CDR3 is TGTGCCAGCAGTTTTAGCGGGAGCCAGTCGCAGTTCTTC.

This clonotype has more than one count but fewer than ten. Being one base from a much bigger clone, this may be a read error. This chain uses TRBV7-3 with TRBJ2-2; D remains unclear. The germline V gene has CDR1 SGHTA and CDR2 FQGTGA. V dropped 5 bases and J dropped 3 bases, with 4 bases sitting between them. There are 12 residues in the CDR3. The CDR3 bases are TGTGCCAGCAGCATCGACACCGGGGAGCTGTTTTTT. Protein: CASSIDTGELFF.

The V gene is TRBV28, the J gene TRBJ2-3, with 7 bases lining up with TRBD1. Trimming took 5 bases from V and 2 from J; bases not matched to a gene: 7. Germline V gene data show CDR1 as MDHEN and CDR2 as SYDVKM. This CDR3 spans 15 amino acids. CDR3 DNA: TGTGCCAGCAGTCCCTCGGGACAGACCACAGATACGCAGTATTTT. This codes for CASSPSGQTTDTQYF.